One sample yielded the 14 T cell receptor beta chains listed below, sequenced in a study of blood T cell repertoires in COVID-19. The repertoire was sequenced with immunoSEQ multiplex PCR; TCRdb's copy has only in-frame clones and lacks some. The sample records approximately 25,000 clones, 90% to 95% being singletons. The sample was peripheral blood. The source is a human donor with active COVID-19. The donor label of this sample is uncertain.

The chain combines TRBV28 with TRBJ2-1; 13 bases fit TRBD2. Germline CDR1 and CDR2: MDHEN and SYDVKM. This CDR3 spans 17 amino acids. V dropped 5 bases and J dropped 4; count of bases not matched to a gene: 8. The CDR3 DNA follows: TGTGCCAGCAGTGCTGGACTAGCGGGAGAATTTTACAATGAGCAGTTCTTC. It codes for CASSAGLAGEFYNEQFF.

This sequence joins TRBV3-1 (or the pseudogene TRBV3-2) and TRBJ2-7; 9 bases fit TRBD2. The V segment lost 4 bases and the J segment 4 bases; nucleotides outside the gene matches: 14. Per the germline V gene, CDR1 is LGHDT and CDR2 is YNNKEL (reference sequence). This CDR3 spans 17 amino acids. The CDR3 DNA follows: TGTGCCAGCAGCCGAGGATCAGGCGGGGGGGCAAGTTACGAGCAGTACTTC. Translation: CASSRGSGGGASYEQYF.

The gene calls are TRBV19 and TRBJ1-5; 9 bases map to TRBD1. V was pared by 9 bases and J by 10 bases, with 4 bases of the junction left unmatched. There are 11 residues in the CDR3. Germline V gives CDR1 LNHDA, CDR2 SQIVND (reference sequence). This chain's CDR3 is CASGTGRPQHF. The CDR3 nucleotides read TGTGCCAGCGGGACAGGGCGCCCCCAGCATTTT.

The V and J genes are TRBV6-5 and TRBJ2-7; 12 nucleotides align to TRBD2. Germline V gives CDR1 MNHEY, CDR2 SVGAGI. V shed 6 bases and J 3 bases; nucleotides not matched to a gene: 6. There are 15 residues in the CDR3. In DNA form, the CDR3 reads TGTGCCAGCAGAACTCGACTAGCGGGAGTCTACGAGCAGTACTTC. Amino acids: CASRTRLAGVYEQYF.

The gene calls are TRBV27 and TRBJ2-3; 10 bases fit TRBD2. Trimming removed 4 bases from V and 1 base from J; junction bases left unmatched: 5. The CDR3 sequence is 16 residues long. Germline V gene data show CDR1 as MNHEY and CDR2 as SMNVEV (reference sequence). CDR3: CASSSPGTSGTDTQYF. CDR3 bases: TGTGCCAGCAGTTCACCCGGGACTAGCGGCACAGATACGCAGTATTTT.

The V and J genes are TRBV29-1 and TRBJ1-2; the match to TRBD1 covers 8 bases. This CDR3 contains 16 residues. Trimming removed 4 bases from V and 8 bases from J; junction bases left unmatched: 18. In germline, CDR1 is SQVTM, CDR2 ANQGSEA. CDR3 protein: CSVGGTGSQPSGGYTF. CDR3 DNA: TGCAGCGTTGGGGGGACAGGTTCCCAACCGAGCGGAGGCTACACCTTC.

The chain has TRBV6-2 or TRBV6-3 and TRBJ2-1; 13 nucleotides line up with TRBD2. The V gene end was trimmed by 4 bases and the J gene end by 4 bases; junction bases not matched to a gene: 7. Looked up from germline, CDR1 is MNHEY and CDR2 is SVGEGT. The CDR3 covers 17 residues. The CDR3 coding sequence is TGTGCCAGCAGTTGGACTAGCGGGAGAAGTCGGTACAATGAGCAGTTCTTC. Translated: CASSWTSGRSRYNEQFF.

The chain joins TRBV11-2 to TRBJ2-5; 11 positions match TRBD2. Unmatched junction bases numbered 8, after V lost 5 bases and J lost 3 bases. This CDR3 comprises 16 residues. Germline CDR1 is SGHAT and CDR2 is FQNNGV. CDR3 amino acids: CASSQLTSGVEETQYF. In DNA form, the CDR3 reads TGTGCCAGCAGCCAACTGACTAGCGGGGTAGAAGAGACCCAGTACTTC.

V is TRBV18 and J is TRBJ2-1, with 8 bases identical to TRBD2. CDR1 and CDR2 (germline): KGHSH, LQKENI. The CDR3 has 15 residues. V was clipped by 0 bases and J by 8 bases; unmatched bases: 6. CDR3 in DNA: TGTGCCAGCTCACCACCTAACGGGGGGGCCCATGAGCAGTTCTTC. Protein product: CASSPPNGGAHEQFF.

The chain recombines TRBV2 with TRBJ2-7; D is possibly TRBD2 (5 bases). The CDR3 loop spans 17 amino acids. Trimming removed 4 bases from V and 1 base from J, with 20 bases in between. CDR1 is SNHLY, CDR2 FYNNEI, per germline. CDR3 region: CASSVIFISGESYEQYF. The CDR3 DNA sequence: TGTGCCAGCAGTGTAATCTTCATCAGCGGCGAATCCTACGAGCAGTACTTC.

The rearrangement uses TRBV21-1 and TRBJ2-1; the D call in the table, TRBD2, was not verified against the DNA. TRBV21-1 is classified as a pseudogene. The CDR3 has 15 amino acids. The CDR3 loop reads CASSNTSGGYNEQFF. DNA for the CDR3: TGTGCCAGCAGCAACACTAGCGGGGGATACAATGAGCAGTTCTTC.

The chain combines TRBV7-8 with TRBJ2-1; 7 positions agree with TRBD2. CDR3 size: 15 residues. Trimming cost V 4 bases and J 0 bases; bases outside gene matches: 3. CDR1 SGHVS and CDR2 FQNEAQ come from the germline V gene. As DNA, the CDR3 is TGTGCCAGCAGCTACGGCGGGAGCTCCTACAATGAGCAGTTCTTC. Protein product: CASSYGGSSYNEQFF. Based on the CDR3 plus reference TRBV7-8 and TRBJ2-1, the full variable domain is GAGVSQSPRYKVAKRGQDVALRCDPISGHVSLFWYQQALGQGPEFLTYFQNEAQLDKSGLPSDRFFAERPEGSVSTLKIQRTQQEDSAVYLCASSYGGSSYNEQFFGPGTRLTVL.

The chain uses TRBV18 and TRBJ1-2; 7 bases fit TRBD1. V lost 1 base, J lost 1 base, and 9 bases stayed unmatched. There are 17 residues in the CDR3. The germline CDR1 and CDR2 sequences are KGHSH and LQKENI. The chain's CDR3 is CASSPLPGTADNYGYTF. Written as DNA, the CDR3 is TGTGCCAGCTCACCACTTCCCGGGACAGCGGATAACTATGGCTACACCTTC.

The chain couples TRBV2 to TRBJ2-1; 10 bases are shared with TRBD2. V trimming: 4 bases; J trimming: 3 bases; junction bases outside the gene matches: 3. This CDR3 comprises 15 residues. The germline V gene encodes CDR1 SNHLY and CDR2 FYNNEI. CDR3 nucleotide sequence: TGTGCCAGCAGTGGGATAGCGGGGGGCTACAATGAGCAGTTCTTC. This codes for CASSGIAGGYNEQFF.